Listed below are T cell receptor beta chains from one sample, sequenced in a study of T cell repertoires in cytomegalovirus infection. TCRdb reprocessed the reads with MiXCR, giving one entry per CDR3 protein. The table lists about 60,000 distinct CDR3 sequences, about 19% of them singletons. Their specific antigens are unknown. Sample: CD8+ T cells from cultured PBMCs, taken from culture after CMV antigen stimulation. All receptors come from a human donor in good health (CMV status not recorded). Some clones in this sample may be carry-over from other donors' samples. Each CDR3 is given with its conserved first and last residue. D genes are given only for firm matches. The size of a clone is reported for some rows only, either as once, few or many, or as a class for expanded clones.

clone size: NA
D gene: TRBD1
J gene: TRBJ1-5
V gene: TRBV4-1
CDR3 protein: CASSPRQGANQPQHF
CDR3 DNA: TGCGCCAGCAGCCCTCGCCAGGGGGCAAATCAGCCCCAGCATTTT

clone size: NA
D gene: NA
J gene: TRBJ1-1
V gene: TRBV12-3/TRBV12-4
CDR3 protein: CASSQGFEAFF
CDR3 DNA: TGTGCCAGCAGTCAGGGGTTTGAAGCTTTCTTT

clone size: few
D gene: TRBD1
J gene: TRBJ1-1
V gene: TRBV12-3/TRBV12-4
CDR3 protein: CASSFSRTGVGTEAFF
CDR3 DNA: TGTGCCAGCAGTTTTTCCAGGACAGGGGTCGGCACTGAAGCTTTCTTT

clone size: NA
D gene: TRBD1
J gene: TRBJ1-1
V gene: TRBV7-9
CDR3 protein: CASSSTGQGSDNMNTEAFF
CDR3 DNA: TGTGCCAGCAGCTCGACAGGACAGGGATCGGATAACATGAACACTGAAGCTTTCTTT

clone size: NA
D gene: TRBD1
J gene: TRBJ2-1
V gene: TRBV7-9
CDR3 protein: CASSFPRTGLSSYNEQFF
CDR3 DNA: TGTGCCAGCAGCTTTCCCAGGACAGGCCTTAGCTCCTACAATGAGCAGTTCTTC

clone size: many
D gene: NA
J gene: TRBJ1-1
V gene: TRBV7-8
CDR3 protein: CASSLRDGNTEAFF
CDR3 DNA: TGTGCCAGCAGCTTAAGGGATGGGAACACTGAAGCTTTCTTT

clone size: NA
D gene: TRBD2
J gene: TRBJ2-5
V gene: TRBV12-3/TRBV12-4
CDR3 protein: CASTRGAGVAETQYF
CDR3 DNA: TGTGCCAGCACCCGAGGGGCGGGAGTCGCAGAGACCCAGTACTTC

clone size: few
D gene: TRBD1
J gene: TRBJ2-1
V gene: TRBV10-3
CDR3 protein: CALTGTGGNEQFF
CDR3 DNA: TGTGCCTTAACCGGGACAGGGGGCAATGAGCAGTTCTTC

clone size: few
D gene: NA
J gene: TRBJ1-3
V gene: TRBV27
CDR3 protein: CASSYDGTSGNTIYF
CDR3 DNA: TGTGCCAGCAGCTATGACGGAACCTCTGGAAACACCATATATTTT

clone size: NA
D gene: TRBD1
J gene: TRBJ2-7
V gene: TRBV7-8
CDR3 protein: CASSLTQGAYEQYF
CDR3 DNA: TGTGCCAGCAGCTTAACACAGGGGGCCTACGAGCAGTACTTC

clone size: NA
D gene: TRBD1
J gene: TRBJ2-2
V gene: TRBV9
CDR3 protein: CASSVGTGRPGELFF
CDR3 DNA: TGTGCCAGCAGCGTCGGGACAGGGAGACCCGGGGAGCTGTTTTTT

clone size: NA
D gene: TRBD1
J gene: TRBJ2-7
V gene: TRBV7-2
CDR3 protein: CASSSPSDRGLLYEQYF
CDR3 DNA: TGTGCCAGCAGCTCTCCATCCGACAGGGGGCTTTTATACGAGCAGTACTTC

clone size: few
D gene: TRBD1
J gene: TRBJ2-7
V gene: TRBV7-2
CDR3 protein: CASSSVRRGSSHEQYF
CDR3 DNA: TGTGCCAGCAGCTCCGTGCGCAGGGGGAGCTCCCACGAGCAGTACTTC

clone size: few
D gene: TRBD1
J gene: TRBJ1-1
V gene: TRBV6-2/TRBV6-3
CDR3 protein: CASKKSGTGGPSNTEAFF
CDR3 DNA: TGTGCCAGCAAGAAAAGCGGGACAGGGGGCCCATCGAACACTGAAGCTTTCTTT

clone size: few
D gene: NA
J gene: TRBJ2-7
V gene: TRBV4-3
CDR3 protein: CASSYGQLYEQYF
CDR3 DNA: TGCGCCAGCAGCTACGGACAACTCTACGAGCAGTACTTC

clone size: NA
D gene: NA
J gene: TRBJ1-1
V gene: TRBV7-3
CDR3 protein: CASSLDGGRNTEAFF
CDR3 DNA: TGTGCCAGCAGCTTAGACGGGGGCCGGAACACTGAAGCTTTCTTT

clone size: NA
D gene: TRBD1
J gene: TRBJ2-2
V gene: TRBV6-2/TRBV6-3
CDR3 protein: CASSYPGQGAGELFF
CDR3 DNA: TGTGCCAGCAGTTACCCCGGACAGGGCGCCGGGGAGCTGTTTTTT

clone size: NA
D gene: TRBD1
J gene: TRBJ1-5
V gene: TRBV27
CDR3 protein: CASSLGQGGDQPQHF
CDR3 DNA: TGTGCCAGCAGTTTAGGACAGGGAGGAGATCAGCCCCAGCATTTT

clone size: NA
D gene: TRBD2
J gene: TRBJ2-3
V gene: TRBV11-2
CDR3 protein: CASSLGLAGRIDTQYF
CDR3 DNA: TGTGCCAGCAGCTTAGGACTAGCCGGCAGGATAGATACGCAGTATTTT

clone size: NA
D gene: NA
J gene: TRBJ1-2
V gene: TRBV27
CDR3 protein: CASSPQGYVGYGYTF
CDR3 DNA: TGTGCCAGCAGTCCACAGGGCTATGTCGGGTATGGCTACACCTTC

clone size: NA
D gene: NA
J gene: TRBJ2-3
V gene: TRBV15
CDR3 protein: CATSAGEGTQYF
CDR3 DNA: TGTGCCACCAGCGCTGGGGAAGGGACGCAGTATTTT

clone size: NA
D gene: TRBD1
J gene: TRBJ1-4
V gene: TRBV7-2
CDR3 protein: CASSLPRQGRTNEKLFF
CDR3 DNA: TGTGCCAGCAGCTTACCCAGACAGGGGCGGACTAATGAAAAACTGTTTTTT

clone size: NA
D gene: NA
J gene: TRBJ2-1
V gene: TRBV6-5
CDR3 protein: CVTQEESSYNEQFF
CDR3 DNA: TGTGTCACACAGGAGGAGAGCTCCTACAATGAGCAGTTCTTC

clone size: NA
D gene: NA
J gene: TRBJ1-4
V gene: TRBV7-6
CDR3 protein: CASSLAPRTNEKLFF
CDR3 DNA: TGTGCCAGCAGCTTAGCCCCTCGCACTAATGAAAAACTGTTTTTT

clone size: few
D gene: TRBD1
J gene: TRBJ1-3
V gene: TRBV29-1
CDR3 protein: CSVEGRGTRGNTIYF
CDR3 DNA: TGCAGCGTTGAGGGCAGGGGGACGCGAGGAAACACCATATATTTT

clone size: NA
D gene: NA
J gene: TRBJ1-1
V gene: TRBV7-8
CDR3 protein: CASSLSMGYWGAFF
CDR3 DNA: TGTGCCAGCAGCTTAAGTATGGGGTATTGGGGAGCTTTCTTT

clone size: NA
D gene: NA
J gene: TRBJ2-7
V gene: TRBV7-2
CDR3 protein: CASSLGGVPYEQYF
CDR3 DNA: TGTGCCAGCAGCTTAGGAGGGGTCCCCTACGAGCAGTACTTC

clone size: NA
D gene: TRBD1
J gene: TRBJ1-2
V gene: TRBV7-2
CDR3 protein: CASSLGDRGRYRNYGYTF
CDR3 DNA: TGTGCCAGCAGCTTAGGGGACAGGGGGCGATACCGAAACTATGGCTACACCTTC

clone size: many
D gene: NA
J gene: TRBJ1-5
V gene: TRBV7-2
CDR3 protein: CASSLNHRAEPQHF
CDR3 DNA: TGTGCCAGCAGCTTAAATCACAGGGCTGAGCCCCAGCATTTT

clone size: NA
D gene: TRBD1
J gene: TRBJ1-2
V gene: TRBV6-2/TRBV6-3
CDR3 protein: CASSYWDRVYGYTF
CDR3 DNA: TGTGCCAGCAGTTACTGGGACAGGGTCTATGGCTACACCTTC

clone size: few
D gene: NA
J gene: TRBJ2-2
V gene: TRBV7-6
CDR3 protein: CASSLRGTSSPSNTGELFF
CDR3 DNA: TGTGCCAGCAGCTTAAGGGGGACCTCCTCACCTTCAAACACCGGGGAGCTGTTTTTT

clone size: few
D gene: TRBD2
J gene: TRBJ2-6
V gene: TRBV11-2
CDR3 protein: CASSPLAGPTLISGANVLTF
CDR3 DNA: TGTGCCAGCAGCCCCCTAGCGGGGCCAACATTAATCTCTGGGGCCAACGTCCTGACTTTC

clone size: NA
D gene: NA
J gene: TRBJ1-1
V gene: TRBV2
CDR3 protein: CASSVGEAFF
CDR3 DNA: TGTGCCAGCAGTGTCGGGGAAGCTTTCTTT

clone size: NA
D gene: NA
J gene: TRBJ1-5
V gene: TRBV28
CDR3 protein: CASSLTNFGTVLSNQPQHF
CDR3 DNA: TGTGCCAGCAGTCTTACGAATTTTGGAACAGTACTAAGCAATCAGCCCCAGCATTTT

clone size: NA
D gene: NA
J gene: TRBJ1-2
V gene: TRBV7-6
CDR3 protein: CASSLDGQGGYGYTF
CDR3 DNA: TGTGCCAGCAGCTTAGACGGGCAGGGCGGCTATGGCTACACCTTC

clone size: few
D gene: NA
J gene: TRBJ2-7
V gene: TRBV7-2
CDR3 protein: CASSFPRDSPGGYEQYF
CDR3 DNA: TGTGCCAGCAGCTTCCCCCGGGACAGCCCCGGGGGGTACGAGCAGTACTTC

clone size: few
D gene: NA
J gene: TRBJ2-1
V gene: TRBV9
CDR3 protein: CASSLEGGYNEQFF
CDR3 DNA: TGTGCCAGCAGCTTGGAGGGGGGGTACAATGAGCAGTTCTTC

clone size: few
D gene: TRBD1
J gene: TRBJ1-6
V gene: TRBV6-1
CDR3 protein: CASSERDSNSPLHF
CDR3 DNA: TGTGCCAGCAGTGAGAGGGACAGCAATTCACCCCTCCACTTT

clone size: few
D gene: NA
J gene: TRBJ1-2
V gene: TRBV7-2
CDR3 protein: CASSLTVGVGYGYTF
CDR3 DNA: TGTGCCAGCAGCTTAACGGTGGGGGTGGGGTATGGCTACACCTTC

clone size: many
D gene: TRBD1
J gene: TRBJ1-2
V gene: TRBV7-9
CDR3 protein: CASSSRPEQGGLGGYTF
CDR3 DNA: TGTGCCAGCAGCTCCCGCCCCGAACAGGGGGGTCTAGGTGGCTACACCTTC